The T cell receptor beta chain described here comes from a study of T cells after posttransplantation cyclophosphamide. Study findings and constraints: TRB overlap between skin or GI tissue T cells and blood was limited. Later blood repertoires were often dominated by clones from the donor CD8+ memory compartment.

Germline CDR1 is SGHTS and CDR2 is YDEGEE. The CDR3 has 16 residues. V was pared by 0 bases and J by 0 bases, with 10 bases between. Data came from immunoSEQ multiplex PCR; TCRdb stores just in-frame clones and leaves some out. Of just over 65,000 clones detected, over 85% appear once; the ten largest clones hold about 3%. With regard to this clone: Antigen: not known.

The related graft donor's blood sample was taken on the day of bone marrow donation. The sequence came from a woman younger than 45 in good health and a related stem cell transplant donor. Material: PBMCs. This sequence joins TRBV5-8 and TRBJ1-3; D not certain. In DNA form, the CDR3 reads TGTGCCAGCAGCTTGGTGGTGGGATACTCTGGAAACACCATATATTTT. This codes for CASSLVVGYSGNTIYF.